A selection of T cell receptor beta chains follows, all from one sample in a study of shared clonotypes between healthy human individuals. This table comes from immunoSEQ multiplex PCR, and its TCRdb copy is limited to in-frame clones, with some not included. The data contain some 980,000 clones, 76% of them seen just once; the ten biggest clones take up around 1.4%. Sequencing was performed on memory CD4+ T cells sorted from blood. These TCRs come from a man between 18 and 35 years old in good health. Each CDR3 is given with its conserved first and last residue. The D gene is left open where the match is weak. Size is stated for part of the rows, as once, few or many counts, or as a class when the clone is expanded.

clone_size d_call j_call v_call cdr3_nt cdr3_aa
. TRBD2 TRBJ2-7 TRBV4-1 TGCGCCAGCAGCCAACAGGGACTAGCTCTCTACGAGCAGTACTTC CASSQQGLALYEQYF
. . TRBJ2-5 TRBV6-1 TGTGCCAGCAGTGTAGAGACAGTACAAGAGACCCAGTACTTC CASSVETVQETQYF
. . TRBJ1-2 TRBV19 TGTGCCAGTACCAAAAGCGGGCAGGTGGCTGGCTACACCTTC CASTKSGQVAGYTF
. TRBD1 TRBJ2-2 TRBV10-3 TGTGCCATCTCCCAAGGGAGCCGGGACAGGGGAGCCGGGGAGCTGTTTTTT CAISQGSRDRGAGELFF
. TRBD1 TRBJ1-2 TRBV25-1 TGTGCCAGCAGAGGGACAGCGAGCTACACCTTC CASRGTASYTF
. . TRBJ2-7 TRBV18 TGTGCCAGCTCACCAACAGGGCTTCCCTACGAGCAGTACTTC CASSPTGLPYEQYF
. . TRBJ1-1 TRBV6-5 TGTGCCAGCAGTTACCAACCGGCCAACACTGAAGCTTTCTTT CASSYQPANTEAFF
few . TRBJ1-1 TRBV9 TGTGCCAGCAGCGTAGCCCCCCACTGGGTGAACACTGAAGCTTTCTTT CASSVAPHWVNTEAFF
. TRBD1 TRBJ2-7 TRBV27 TGTGCCAGCAGTCCCGACAGGGGGCAGTACGAGCAGTACTTC CASSPDRGQYEQYF
many . TRBJ1-5 TRBV7-2 TGTGCCAGCAGCTTAGTGGAAGGGCAGCCCCAGCATTTT CASSLVEGQPQHF
. . TRBJ2-3 TRBV7-9 TGTGCCAGCAGCCCGGAAGGGCAGGCGGATACGCAGTATTTT CASSPEGQADTQYF
. . TRBJ1-5 TRBV5-5 TGTGCCAGCAGCTTGGACGGGAATAGCAATCAGCCCCAGCATTTT CASSLDGNSNQPQHF
many . TRBJ1-4 TRBV7-2 TGTGCCAGCAGCTTAGGGAAGTCGGGTAATGAAAAACTGTTTTTT CASSLGKSGNEKLFF
once . TRBJ2-3 TRBV6-5 TGTGCCAGCAGTCTCCCGGGGGCAGATACGCAGTATTTT CASSLPGADTQYF
once TRBD1 TRBJ2-5 TRBV4-1 TGCGCCAGCAGCCAGGGGGACAGGGAGACCCAGTACTTC CASSQGDRETQYF
. . TRBJ1-2 TRBV18 TGTGCCAGCTCACCCGCGCATGGCTACACCTTC CASSPAHGYTF
. . TRBJ2-5 TRBV9 TGTGCCAGCAGCTCCGGGGACATCCAAGAGACCCAGTACTTC CASSSGDIQETQYF
few . TRBJ2-5 TRBV30 TGTGCCTGGAGTGGGGGGTACCAAGAGACCCAGTACTTC CAWSGGYQETQYF
. TRBD1 TRBJ1-2 TRBV28 TGTGCCAGCAGTTTCGGGACAGGGGGGGCCTATGGCTACACCTTC CASSFGTGGAYGYTF
. TRBD2 TRBJ2-4 TRBV19 TGTGCCAGTAGTATCACTAGCGGGGGGGATAGTCTAGCCAAAAACATTCAGTACTTC CASSITSGGDSLAKNIQYF
. TRBD1 TRBJ1-6 TRBV5-1 TGCGCCAGCAGCCCCTCGGGACAGGGATTCGGGTCCTATAATTCACCCCTCCACTTT CASSPSGQGFGSYNSPLHF
once . TRBJ1-2 TRBV7-8 TGTGCCAGCAGCTTAGACCACTATGGCTACACCTTC CASSLDHYGYTF
few TRBD1 TRBJ2-4 TRBV6-5 TGTGCCAGCAGCCTTAAGGCAGACAGGGCCATTCAGTACTTC CASSLKADRAIQYF
few . TRBJ1-5 TRBV7-5 TGTGCCAGAAGCTTTCAGGACAATCTCTCAGGTGGCAATCAGCCCCAGCATTTT CARSFQDNLSGGNQPQHF
. . TRBJ1-1 TRBV10-2 TGCGCCAGCTGTGACAGCCGGGGCTCCATGAACACTGAAGCTTTCTTT CASCDSRGSMNTEAFF
. . TRBJ2-1 TRBV11-3 TGTGCCAGCAGCTTAGAACAGGGCCCCTACAATGAGCAGTTCTTC CASSLEQGPYNEQFF
. TRBD2 TRBJ2-5 TRBV12-5 TGTGCTAGTGGTTTGGGAAGAGCGGGAGGTCGGGAGACCCAGTACTTC CASGLGRAGGRETQYF